This record looks at one T cell receptor beta chain sequence and its context. Original data processing: From reference gene primer amplification, estimates of nucleated cell counts were derived. The assay was immunoSEQ multiplex PCR, and TCRdb's table has in-frame clones only and misses some. V, J and clone size were drawn from that table, and D and trimming were deduced from the DNA. The table records fewer than 600,000 clones, 89% of them present only once. The data are from a study of blood T cell repertoires in COVID-19. Seattle participants joined during active infection and were tracked over time. Germline V gene sequence: CDR1 SGHRS, CDR2 YFSETQ. The CDR3 runs 17 residues. The V and J ends lost 4 bases and 4 bases, in that order; junction bases with no gene match: 13.

The TCR was taken from a man aged 18-30 years with COVID-19, enrolled during active disease. J is TRBJ2-3 and V is TRBV5-1; TRBD2 matches 9 bases. Specimen: peripheral blood. The CDR3 sequence: CASSPRGEREAPDTQYF. For the CDR3, the DNA is TGCGCCAGCAGCCCACGGGGGGAGCGGGAGGCGCCAGATACGCAGTATTTT.